This passage covers 21 T cell receptor beta chains from one sample sequenced in a study of naive and memory T cell subsets (TCRdb year 2017). The library was prepared using UMI-ligation and nested PCR. This sample was sequenced with an Illumina MiSeq. The beta constant-region primer was an equimolar mix of two oligonucleotides covering both TRBC1 and TRBC2. The public reads were reanalyzed by TCRdb: fastp trimming at Q25, MiXCR alignment, in-frame beta chains only. Every entry covers one CDR3 protein and lists the most common genes and DNA from its rows. This sample holds more than 4,500 distinct CDR3 sequences; about 6.4% were observed only once. 35% to 55% of the sample goes to the ten largest clones. Sequenced: effector memory CD8+ T cells from blood. The cell subset or site label, read with the paper, signifies: effector memory, CD45RA- CD27-. All receptors come from a human donor in good health.

This clonotype has a handful of counts. The chain carries TRBV11-2 and TRBJ2-3; tentatively, D is TRBD2 (6 bases). Germline values: CDR1 SGHAT, CDR2 FQNNGV. V was pared by 5 bases and J by 5 bases, with 14 bases between. The CDR3 length is 14 residues. CDR3 nucleotides: TGTGCCAGCAGCGGAGGGGCGTCCCTAGATACGCAGTATTTT. This sequence encodes CASSGGASLDTQYF.

This clonotype turned up a few times. The chain recombines TRBV14 with TRBJ2-1; D may match TRBD1 or TRBD2 (5 bases each). The V gene's germline CDR1 is SGHDN and CDR2 FVKESK. The CDR3 extends over 14 amino acids. V dropped 3 bases and J dropped 8 bases, with 14 bases sitting between them. CDR3 nucleotide sequence: TGTGCCAGCAGCCAGTGGGGGAGTAGCGATGAGCAGTTCTTC. It yields the protein CASSQWGSSDEQFF. Full variable domain (outside the CDR3, taken from reference TRBV14 and TRBJ2-1): EAGVTQFPSHSVIEKGQTVTLRCDPISGHDNLYWYRRVMGKEIKFLLHFVKESKQDESGMPNNRFLAERTGGTYSTLKVQPAELEDSGVYFCASSQWGSSDEQFFGPGTRLTVL.

Sample share makes this clonotype medium-sized. The chain couples TRBV6-1 to TRBJ1-6; perhaps TRBD1 as D (5 bases). This CDR3 comprises 15 residues. From germline, CDR1 is MNHNS and CDR2 SASEGT. V lost 4 bases, J lost 7 bases, and 14 bases lay in between. This CDR3 is CASSAQVGTNSPLHF. CDR3 in DNA: TGTGCCAGCAGTGCCCAGGTCGGGACGAATTCACCCCTCCACTTT.

By share, this clonotype ranks as medium-sized. This chain links TRBV5-4 with TRBJ2-7, with D perhaps matching TRBD1 (5 bases). Germline V gene data show CDR1 as SGHNT and CDR2 as YYREEE (reference sequence). The length of the CDR3 is 15 residues. The V end was cut by 1 base, the J end by 0 bases, with 11 bases between. The CDR3, as DNA: TGTGCCAGCAGCTTGAGTCAGGGCCCCTCCTACGAGCAGTACTTC. Protein: CASSLSQGPSYEQYF.

The chain recombines TRBV6-2 or TRBV6-3 with TRBJ2-1, with D possibly matching TRBD2 (5 bases). Germline V gene data show CDR1 as MNHEY and CDR2 as SVGEGT. The CDR3 runs to 15 residues. The germline V and J ends were trimmed by 2 bases and 3 bases, with 11 bases remaining between them. The CDR3 reads CASSYSSSGYNEQFF. For the CDR3, the DNA is TGTGCCAGCAGTTACAGCTCCAGCGGCTACAATGAGCAGTTCTTC.

In this sample, this clonotype turned up many times. The genes are TRBV6-4 and TRBJ2-2, with 7 bases fitting TRBD2. The CDR3 sequence is 15 residues long. The junction had 5 bases not matched to a gene; V was cut back by 2 bases and J by 5 bases. Germline V lookup: CDR1 MRHNA, CDR2 SNTAGT. CDR3 sequence reads: CASSDGEGETGELFF. In DNA, the CDR3 is TGTGCCAGCAGTGACGGGGAGGGAGAAACCGGGGAGCTGTTTTTT.

As regards this clonotype: A much larger clone differs by one base, so this may be a read error. V usage is TRBV11-2 and J usage is TRBJ1-1; perhaps TRBD1 as D (6 bases). Trimming took 5 bases from V and 6 from J, leaving 13 bases between them. CDR1 is SGHAT and CDR2 is FQNNGV in the germline V gene. There are 13 residues in the CDR3. The CDR3 sequence is CASSTGREAEAFF. In nucleotides, the CDR3 is TGTGCCAGCAGCACAGGGAGGGAGGCTGAAGCTTTCTTT.

The V and J genes are TRBV4-3 and TRBJ2-1, with 7 bases that match TRBD2. Germline CDR1 LGHNA, CDR2 YSLEER. Trimming cost V 5 bases and J 6 bases; bases outside gene matches: 7. The CDR3 totals 14 residues. DNA for the CDR3: TGCGCCAGCAGCTGGACTAGTCTGGGCAATGAGCAGTTCTTC. The encoded protein is CASSWTSLGNEQFF.

This clonotype was detected many times. The chain recombines TRBV6-1 with TRBJ1-1; D perhaps matches TRBD1 (6 bases). CDR1 is MNHNS and CDR2 is SASEGT in the germline V gene. Trimming cost V 7 bases and J 6 bases, with 21 bases left between them. CDR3 length equals 15 residues. The CDR3 sequence: CASTQLQGGGAEAFF. CDR3 coding DNA: TGTGCCAGCACCCAGCTCCAGGGCGGGGGCGCTGAAGCTTTCTTT.

This clonotype was seen repeatedly, ten times or more. This sequence joins TRBV30 and TRBJ1-5, with D maybe TRBD1 (6 bases). Germline lookup yields CDR1 GTSNPN and CDR2 SVGIG (reference sequence). Trimming took 0 bases from V and 7 from J, leaving 7 bases between them. The CDR3 contains 12 residues. CDR3 bases: TGTGCCTGGAGTGTACAGGGCCAGCCCCAGCATTTT. This gives the protein CAWSVQGQPQHF.

This rearrangement joins TRBV6-6 to TRBJ2-1; tentative D call: TRBD2 (6 bases). Germline CDR1 MNHNY, CDR2 SVGAGI (reference sequence). The CDR3 loop spans 16 amino acids. Deletions cut 6 bases from V and 6 bases from J, with 21 bases between. The CDR3 here is CASSPLVRLGRNEQFF. The CDR3 region has the DNA TGTGCCAGCAGCCCCCTTGTGAGACTAGGTCGCAATGAGCAGTTCTTC.

This clonotype has a count of ten or more. The rearrangement joins TRBV6-1 to TRBJ1-5; a weak D match, TRBD1 (5 bases). CDR3 size: 13 residues. Germline lookup yields CDR1 MNHNS and CDR2 SASEGT. Trimming left V 10 bases short and J 4 bases short, with 14 bases between. CDR3 region: CATDERGNQPQHF. The CDR3 DNA reads as TGTGCCACGGACGAGAGGGGAAATCAGCCCCAGCATTTT.

This clonotype was counted ten times or more. The chain has TRBV20-1 and TRBJ2-7, with TRBD2 matching 8 bases. J lost 1 base, V lost 0 bases, and 11 bases had no gene match. This CDR3 comprises 17 residues. Germline V CDR1 and CDR2: DFQATT, SNEGSKA (reference sequence). The CDR3 bases are TGCAGTGCTAGAGATCACGGGAGCGGGGGCCGATCCTACGAGCAGTACTTC. It specifies CSARDHGSGGRSYEQYF.

The CDR3 loop reads CASSSGGGANVLTF. The CDR3 DNA is TGTGCCAGCAGCTCAGGGGGGGGGGCCAACGTCCTGACTTTC. This chain uses TRBV7-3 with TRBJ2-6, with a weak D call TRBD1 (7 bases). Trimming removed 4 bases at V and 4 bases at J, with 8 bases between. Per the germline V gene, CDR1 is SGHTA and CDR2 is FQGTGA. The CDR3 runs to 14 residues.

This clonotype has ten or more counts. The rearrangement joins TRBV20-1 to TRBJ2-1, with D perhaps TRBD2 (5 bases). This CDR3 is built from 13 residues. The germline gives CDR1 DFQATT, CDR2 SNEGSKA (reference sequence). V was clipped by 6 bases and J by 4 bases, with 13 bases between them. The CDR3 protein is CSAPQGGYNEQFF. CDR3 DNA sequence: TGCAGTGCCCCCCAAGGAGGTTACAATGAGCAGTTCTTC.

This clonotype was counted many times. The J gene is TRBJ2-1, the V gene TRBV7-9; 9 bases agree with TRBD2. The J segment lost 9 bases and the V segment lost 5 bases, leaving 17 bases of the junction unmatched. The length of the CDR3 is 17 residues. CDR1 is SEHNR, CDR2 FQNEAQ, per germline (reference sequence). CDR3 in amino acids: CASSQPLLKREEAEQFF. CDR3 nucleotides: TGTGCCAGCAGCCAGCCTTTGCTCAAGCGGGAGGAGGCTGAGCAGTTCTTC.

This clonotype is medium-sized in the sample. The chain combines TRBV20-1 with TRBJ2-7; TRBD2 agrees at 11 bases. Germline V gene data show CDR1 as DFQATT and CDR2 as SNEGSKA (reference sequence). This CDR3 has 13 residues. Trimming cost V 4 bases and J 3 bases; bases outside gene matches: 2. Here the CDR3 DNA reads TGCAGTGCTACAGGACTAGCGGGCTACGAGCAGTACTTC. Translated: CSATGLAGYEQYF.

This clonotype has a count of ten or more. The rearrangement joins TRBV28 to TRBJ2-2, with 13 bases that match TRBD2. V gave up 5 bases and J gave up 7 bases; unmatched junction bases: 4. Germline V gene data show CDR1 as MDHEN and CDR2 as SYDVKM. The CDR3 has 15 amino acids. This chain's CDR3 is CASSRLAGGLGELFF. The CDR3 DNA follows: TGTGCCAGCAGTCGACTAGCGGGGGGACTCGGGGAGCTGTTTTTT.

This clonotype came up many times. This chain uses TRBV20-1 with TRBJ1-5, with D perhaps matching TRBD1 (5 bases). The CDR3 is 16 amino acids. Between the trimmed V and J ends, which lost 4 bases and 1 base, there was a span of 17 bases. Germline CDR1 reads DFQATT; CDR2 reads SNEGSKA (reference sequence). This chain's CDR3 is CSAKGFRDGSNQPQHF. CDR3 DNA: TGCAGTGCTAAGGGTTTCCGGGACGGCAGCAATCAGCCCCAGCATTTT.

By sample share, this clonotype is medium-sized. V and J are TRBV4-3 and TRBJ2-3; D unclear. The V gene lost 0 bases and the J gene lost 3 bases, with 16 bases spanning the gap. The germline gives CDR1 LGHNA, CDR2 YSLEER. The CDR3 covers 17 residues. The DNA of the CDR3 is TGCGCCAGCAGCCAAGAGGGTGCCCATACCCCAACAGATACGCAGTATTTT. Its translation is CASSQEGAHTPTDTQYF.

This clonotype has just a few counts. The chain couples TRBV5-8 to TRBJ2-3, with TRBD1 matching 10 bases. With 4 bases clipped from V and 5 bases from J, the junction kept 10 bases outside the gene matches. This CDR3 spans 16 amino acids. Germline CDR1 reads SGHTS; CDR2 reads YDEGEE. The CDR3 reads CASSPGTGASGDTQYF. The CDR3 coding sequence is TGTGCCAGCAGCCCGGGGACAGGGGCTTCGGGAGATACGCAGTATTTT. Full variable domain (remainder filled in from reference TRBV5-8 and TRBJ2-3): EAGVTQSPTHLIKTRGQQATLRCSPISGHTSVYWYQQALGLGLQFLLWYDEGEERNRGNFPPRFSGRQFPNYSSELNVNALELEDSALYLCASSPGTGASGDTQYFGPGTRLTVL.